One sample yielded the 18 T cell receptor beta chains listed below, sequenced in a study of identical twins. From the 5' RACE reads, TCRdb called clonotypes with MiXCR, one entry per CDR3 protein. The sample contains approximately 670,000 distinct CDR3 sequences, 5.5% to 6.5% of which appear only once. Material for sequencing was naive T cells sorted from blood. These receptors were collected from a man between 18 and 29 years old in good health.

This clonotype was seen at least ten times. This rearrangement joins TRBV4-2 to TRBJ2-1; 13 bases agree with TRBD2. The V segment lost 5 bases and the J segment 7 bases; nucleotides outside the gene matches: 5. The V gene's germline CDR1 is LGHNA and CDR2 YNFKEQ. The CDR3 loop spans 15 amino acids. This chain's CDR3 is CASSSGTSGNNEQFF. CDR3 in DNA: TGTGCCAGCAGCTCCGGGACTAGCGGGAATAATGAGCAGTTCTTC.

Turning to this clonotype: The conserved phenylalanine or tryptophan normally closing the CDR3 is absent here, so this likely arose from a read error. This chain uses TRBV30 with TRBJ2-1, with 8 bases identical to TRBD2. The CDR3 is 14 residues long. The V gene's germline CDR1 is GTSNPN and CDR2 SVGIG (reference sequence). Trimming took 0 bases from V and 3 from J; bases not matched to a gene: 1. The CDR3, as DNA: TGTGCCTGGAGTGTCGGGGGGGGCTACAATGAGCAGTTCTAC. This sequence encodes CAWSVGGGYNEQFY.

This clonotype came up many times. The chain combines TRBV6-5 with TRBJ2-6, with D perhaps matching TRBD2 (6 bases). This CDR3 comprises 16 residues. Germline V CDR1 and CDR2: MNHEY, SVGAGI. V was pared by 5 bases and J by 2 bases, with 13 bases between. CDR3 residues: CASSLLGGAGANVLTF. The CDR3 DNA reads as TGTGCCAGCAGTCTACTCGGAGGGGCTGGGGCCAACGTCCTGACTTTC.

In this sample, this clonotype turned up many times. The rearrangement links TRBV29-1 to TRBJ2-5; D not certain. The CDR3 has 14 amino acids. The ends were cut back, 1 base at V and 6 bases at J, with 15 bases in the middle. The germline CDR1 and CDR2 sequences are SQVTM and ANQGSEA. Here the CDR3 reads CSVEARVSIKTQYF. In nucleotides, the CDR3 is TGCAGCGTTGAAGCTCGCGTGAGCATAAAGACCCAGTACTTC.

V and J are TRBV14 and TRBJ1-3; no clear D. Germline V gene data show CDR1 as SGHDN and CDR2 as FVKESK. Trimming removed 1 base at V and 0 bases at J, with 4 bases between. This CDR3 is 14 amino acids long. The chain's CDR3 is CASSQVISGNTIYF. CDR3 DNA: TGTGCCAGCAGCCAAGTTATCTCTGGAAACACCATATATTTT.

This clonotype was seen repeatedly, ten times or more. The CDR3: CSARYPAGSGFQETQYF. CDR3 sequence (DNA): TGCAGTGCTAGATACCCTGCCGGTAGCGGATTCCAAGAGACCCAGTACTTC. The V and J genes are TRBV20-1 and TRBJ2-5; TRBD2 might be the D (6 bases). V gave up 2 bases and J gave up 1 base, with 20 bases separating them. CDR3 length equals 17 residues. CDR1 DFQATT and CDR2 SNEGSKA come from the germline V gene (reference sequence).

The chain is built from TRBV20-1 and TRBJ2-1; D is unclear. The CDR3 is 11 residues long. Germline CDR1 reads DFQATT; CDR2 reads SNEGSKA (reference sequence). With 0 bases removed from V and 10 bases from J, the gap between germline ends came to 7 bases. CDR3 nucleotides: TGCAGTGCTAGAGATCTGGGGGAGCAGTTCTTC. It encodes CSARDLGEQFF.

This clonotype was found a few times. The chain links TRBV27 to TRBJ2-1; TRBD2 matches 8 bases. Germline V gene data show CDR1 as MNHEY and CDR2 as SMNVEV (reference sequence). V shed 7 bases, J shed 4 bases, and the junction held 9 bases outside the gene matches. The CDR3 totals 15 residues. This CDR3 reads CASTSLAVLYNEQFF. The DNA for the CDR3 is TGTGCCAGCACCTCACTAGCGGTTTTGTACAATGAGCAGTTCTTC.

This clonotype was picked up a small number of times. The gene calls are TRBV6-2 or TRBV6-3 and TRBJ1-1; D gene uncertain. CDR3 length equals 16 residues. The V gene's germline CDR1 is MNHEY and CDR2 SVGEGT. V lost 0 bases, J lost 0 bases, and 11 bases lay in between. CDR3 DNA sequence: TGTGCCAGCAGTTACTCGAGTGAAAACATGAACACTGAAGCTTTCTTT. Protein product: CASSYSSENMNTEAFF.

This clonotype was found a few times. The rearrangement uses TRBV12-3 or TRBV12-4 and TRBJ2-7; possibly TRBD2 for D (6 bases). V lost 5 bases and J lost 3, with 14 bases in between. The CDR3 runs 14 residues. The CDR3 is CASSIGTSLYEQYV. In DNA, the CDR3 is TGTGCCAGCAGTATCGGGACTTCCCTCTACGAGCAGTACGTC.

This clonotype was seen repeatedly, ten times or more. The V gene is TRBV12-3 or TRBV12-4, the J gene TRBJ2-3; 7 nucleotides line up with TRBD1. The CDR3 has 15 amino acids. With V trimmed by 5 bases and J by 1 base, 6 bases remained unmatched. CDR3 sequence reads: CASSPDRAGTDTQYF. The CDR3 region has the DNA TGTGCCAGCAGTCCAGACAGGGCGGGCACAGATACGCAGTATTTT.

This clonotype was recorded many times. The rearrangement joins TRBV6-1 to TRBJ2-2, with 9 bases fitting TRBD1. Germline V gene data show CDR1 as MNHNS and CDR2 as SASEGT. This CDR3 comprises 16 residues. The ends lost 6 bases at V and 6 bases at J; junction bases unmatched: 11. The CDR3 region has the DNA TGTGCCAGCAGAAGGGGACAGGGTGTAGTCTCCGGGGAGCTGTTTTTT. Amino acid sequence: CASRRGQGVVSGELFF.

This clonotype was found a few times. The rearrangement links TRBV6-5 to TRBJ2-1; maybe TRBD1 (5 bases). Germline V gives CDR1 MNHEY, CDR2 SVGAGI. This CDR3 spans 16 amino acids. V lost 0 bases and J 5 bases, leaving 14 bases between the germline ends. The CDR3 spells CASSYSQFQGNNEQFF. Here the CDR3 DNA reads TGTGCCAGCAGTTACTCGCAGTTCCAGGGCAACAATGAGCAGTTCTTC.

The rearrangement joins TRBV3-1 to TRBJ2-3; D is ambiguous. Trimming stripped 5 bases from V and 6 bases from J, with 12 bases between. Germline assignment: CDR1 LGHDT and CDR2 YNNKEL (reference sequence). The length of the CDR3 is 13 residues. CDR3: CASSSTTRDTQYF. The CDR3 DNA reads as TGTGCCAGCAGCTCGACAACCCGGGATACGCAGTATTTT.

The chain uses TRBV7-9 and TRBJ2-3; unclear D gene. CDR3 length: 15 amino acids. Trimming pared 10 bases from V and 2 bases from J, leaving 19 bases between. Germline values: CDR1 SEHNR, CDR2 FQNEAQ (reference sequence). Here the CDR3 DNA reads TGTGCCATCAAAAGTGGGCTCTTCACCACAGATACGCAGTATTTT. It codes for CAIKSGLFTTDTQYF.

The sample holds a few counts of this clonotype. The V gene is TRBV19, the J gene TRBJ1-5, with no clear D. The CDR3 runs 16 residues. Germline V CDR1 and CDR2: LNHDA, SQIVND (reference sequence). Trimming stripped 4 bases from V and 3 bases from J, with 16 bases between. Written as DNA, the CDR3 is TGTGCCAGTAGTAGGGAGGGAGAGTTAGACAATCAGCCCCAGCATTTT. Protein: CASSREGELDNQPQHF.

There are many counts of this clonotype. The CDR3 DNA sequence: TGCAGTGCTAGCTGGTCAGGAGGGTACGAGCAGTACTTC. This sequence encodes CSASWSGGYEQYF. This rearrangement joins TRBV20-1 to TRBJ2-7, with a possible D match to TRBD2 (6 bases). CDR1 is DFQATT, CDR2 SNEGSKA, per germline (reference sequence). With 3 bases removed from V and 4 bases from J, the gap between germline ends came to 13 bases. The CDR3 spans 13 residues.

This clonotype was seen more than once but under ten times. The chain combines TRBV7-9 with TRBJ1-1, with D unclear. The V and J ends lost 4 bases and 5 bases respectively, with 17 bases between them. CDR3 size: 15 residues. CDR1 is SEHNR and CDR2 is FQNEAQ in the germline V gene (reference sequence). The DNA of the CDR3 is TGTGCCAGCAGCTCCCTCGATGGCCCGGGGACTGAAGCTTTCTTT. Amino acids: CASSSLDGPGTEAFF.